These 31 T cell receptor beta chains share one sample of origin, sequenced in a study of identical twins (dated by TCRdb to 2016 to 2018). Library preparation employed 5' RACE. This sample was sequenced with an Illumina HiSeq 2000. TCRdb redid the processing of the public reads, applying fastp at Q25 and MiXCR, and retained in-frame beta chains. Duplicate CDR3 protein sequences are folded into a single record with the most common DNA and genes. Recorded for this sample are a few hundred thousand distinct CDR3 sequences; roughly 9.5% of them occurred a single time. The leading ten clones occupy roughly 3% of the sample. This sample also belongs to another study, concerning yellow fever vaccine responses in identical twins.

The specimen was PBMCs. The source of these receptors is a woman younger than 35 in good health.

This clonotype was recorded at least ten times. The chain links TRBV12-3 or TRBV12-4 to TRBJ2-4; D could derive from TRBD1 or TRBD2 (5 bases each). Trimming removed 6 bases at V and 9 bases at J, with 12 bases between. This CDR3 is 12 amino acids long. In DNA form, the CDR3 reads TGTGCCAGCAGGGTTCGGGGCAGCATTCAGTACTTC. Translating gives CASRVRGSIQYF.

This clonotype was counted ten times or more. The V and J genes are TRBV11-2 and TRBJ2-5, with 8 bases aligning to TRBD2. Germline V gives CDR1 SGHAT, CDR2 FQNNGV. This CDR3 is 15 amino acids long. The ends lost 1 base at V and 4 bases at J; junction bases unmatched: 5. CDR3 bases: TGTGCCAGCAGCTTAGCGAGCGGGAGTAGAGAGACCCAGTACTTC. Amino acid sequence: CASSLASGSRETQYF. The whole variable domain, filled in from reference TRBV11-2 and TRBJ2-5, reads EAGVAQSPRYKIIEKRQSVAFWCNPISGHATLYWYQQILGQGPKLLIQFQNNGVVDDSQLPKDRFSAERLKGVDSTLKIQPAKLEDSAVYLCASSLASGSRETQYFGPGTRLLVL.

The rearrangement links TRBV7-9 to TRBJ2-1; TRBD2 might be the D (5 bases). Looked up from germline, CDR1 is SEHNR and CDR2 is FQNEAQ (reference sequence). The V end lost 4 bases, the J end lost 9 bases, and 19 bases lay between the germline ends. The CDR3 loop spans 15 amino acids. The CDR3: CASSSPVPRAGEQFF. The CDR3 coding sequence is TGTGCCAGCAGCTCCCCGGTCCCTAGGGCGGGTGAGCAGTTCTTC.

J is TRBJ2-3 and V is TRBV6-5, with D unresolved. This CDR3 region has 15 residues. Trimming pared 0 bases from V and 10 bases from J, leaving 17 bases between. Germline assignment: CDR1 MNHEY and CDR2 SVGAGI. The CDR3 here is CASSYSGLGIDAQYF. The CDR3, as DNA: TGTGCCAGCAGTTACTCCGGCCTAGGCATTGACGCGCAGTATTTT.

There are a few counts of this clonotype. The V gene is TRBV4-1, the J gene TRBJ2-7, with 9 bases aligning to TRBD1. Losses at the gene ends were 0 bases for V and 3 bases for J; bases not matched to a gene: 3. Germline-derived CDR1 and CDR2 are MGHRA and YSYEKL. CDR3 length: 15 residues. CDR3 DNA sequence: TGCGCCAGCAGCCAAGAGAGGACAGGGGTCTACGAGCAGTACTTC. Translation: CASSQERTGVYEQYF.

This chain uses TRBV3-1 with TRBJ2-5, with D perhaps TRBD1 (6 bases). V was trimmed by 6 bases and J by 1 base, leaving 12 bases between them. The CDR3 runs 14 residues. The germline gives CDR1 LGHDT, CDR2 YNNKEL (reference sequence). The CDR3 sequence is CASSRQAIQETQYF. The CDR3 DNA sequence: TGTGCCAGCAGTCGACAGGCGATCCAAGAGACCCAGTACTTC.

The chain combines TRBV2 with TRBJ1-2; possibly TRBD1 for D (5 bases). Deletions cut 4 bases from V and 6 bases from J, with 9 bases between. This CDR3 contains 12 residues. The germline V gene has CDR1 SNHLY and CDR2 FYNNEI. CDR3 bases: TGTGCCAGCAGTGCGCTAGGGGATGGCTACACCTTC. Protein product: CASSALGDGYTF.

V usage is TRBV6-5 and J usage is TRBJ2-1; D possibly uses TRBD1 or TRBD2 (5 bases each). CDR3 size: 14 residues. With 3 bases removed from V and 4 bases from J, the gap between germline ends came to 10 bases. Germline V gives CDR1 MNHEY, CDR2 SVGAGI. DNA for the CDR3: TGTGCCAGCAGTTATGGGACGGAATACAATGAGCAGTTCTTC. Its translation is CASSYGTEYNEQFF.

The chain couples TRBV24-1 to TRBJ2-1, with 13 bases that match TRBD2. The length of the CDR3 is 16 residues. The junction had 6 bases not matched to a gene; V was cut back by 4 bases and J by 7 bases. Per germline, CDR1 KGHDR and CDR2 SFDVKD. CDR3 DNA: TGTGCCACCAGTGACCCACTAGCGGGGGGGCCGAATGAGCAGTTCTTC. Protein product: CATSDPLAGGPNEQFF.

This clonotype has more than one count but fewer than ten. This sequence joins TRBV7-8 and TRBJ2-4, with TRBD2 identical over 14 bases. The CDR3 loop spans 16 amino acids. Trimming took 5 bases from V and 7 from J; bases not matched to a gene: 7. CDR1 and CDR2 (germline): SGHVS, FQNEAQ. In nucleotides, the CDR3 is TGTGCCAGCAGCCCAAGGACTAGCGGGAGGAGCAACATTCAGTACTTC. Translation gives CASSPRTSGRSNIQYF.

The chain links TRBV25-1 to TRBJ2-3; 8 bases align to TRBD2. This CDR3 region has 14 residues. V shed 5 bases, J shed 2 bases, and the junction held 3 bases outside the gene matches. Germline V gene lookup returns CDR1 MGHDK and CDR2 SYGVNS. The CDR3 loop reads CASSRSGTTDTQYF. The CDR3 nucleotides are TGTGCCAGCAGTCGTAGCGGGACCACAGATACGCAGTATTTT. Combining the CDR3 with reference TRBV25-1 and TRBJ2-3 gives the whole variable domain EADIYQTPRYLVIGTGKKITLECSQTMGHDKMYWYQQDPGMELHLIHYSYGVNSTEKGDLSSESTVSRIRTEHFPLTLESARPSHTSQYLCASSRSGTTDTQYFGPGTRLTVL.

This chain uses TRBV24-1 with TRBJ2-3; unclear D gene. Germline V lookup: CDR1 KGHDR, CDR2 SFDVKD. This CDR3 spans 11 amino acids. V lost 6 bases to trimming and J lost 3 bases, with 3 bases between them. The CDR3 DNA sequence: TGTGCCACCAGTCTTACAGATACGCAGTATTTT. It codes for CATSLTDTQYF.

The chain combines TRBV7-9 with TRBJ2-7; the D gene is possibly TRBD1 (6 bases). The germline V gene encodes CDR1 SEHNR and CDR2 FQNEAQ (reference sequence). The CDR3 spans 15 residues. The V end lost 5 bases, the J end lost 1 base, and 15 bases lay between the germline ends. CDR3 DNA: TGTGCCAGCAGCACGCCCCTGACAGGTTCCTACGAGCAGTACTTC. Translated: CASSTPLTGSYEQYF.

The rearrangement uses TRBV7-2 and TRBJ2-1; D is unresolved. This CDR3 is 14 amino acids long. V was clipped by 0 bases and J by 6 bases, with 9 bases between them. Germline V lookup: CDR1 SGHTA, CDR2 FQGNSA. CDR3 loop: CASSLARRSNEQFF. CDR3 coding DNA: TGTGCCAGCAGCTTAGCGCGACGCAGCAATGAGCAGTTCTTC.

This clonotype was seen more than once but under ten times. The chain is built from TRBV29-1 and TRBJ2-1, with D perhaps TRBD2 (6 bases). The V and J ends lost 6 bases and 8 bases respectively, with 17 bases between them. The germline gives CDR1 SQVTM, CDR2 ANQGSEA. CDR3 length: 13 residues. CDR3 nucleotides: TGCAGCGTACTTAGCGGCCCGGGGTATGAGCAGTTCTTC. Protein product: CSVLSGPGYEQFF.

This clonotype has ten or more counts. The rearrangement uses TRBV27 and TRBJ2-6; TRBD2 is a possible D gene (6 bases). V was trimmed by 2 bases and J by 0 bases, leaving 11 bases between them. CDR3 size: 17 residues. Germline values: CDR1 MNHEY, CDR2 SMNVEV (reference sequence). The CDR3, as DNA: TGTGCCAGCAGTTTAGGTCCGGGACTCTCTGGGGCCAACGTCCTGACTTTC. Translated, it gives CASSLGPGLSGANVLTF. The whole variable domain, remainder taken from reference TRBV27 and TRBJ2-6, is EAQVTQNPRYLITVTGKKLTVTCSQNMNHEYMSWYRQDPGLGLRQIYYSMNVEVTDKGDVPEGYKVSRKEKRNFPLILESPSPNQTSLYFCASSLGPGLSGANVLTFGAGSRLTVL.

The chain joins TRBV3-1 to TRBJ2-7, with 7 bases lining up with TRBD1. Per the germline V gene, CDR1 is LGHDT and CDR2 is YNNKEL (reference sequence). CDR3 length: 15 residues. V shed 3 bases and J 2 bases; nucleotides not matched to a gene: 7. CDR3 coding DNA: TGTGCCAGCAGCCAGCCTGGGACAGTCACCTACGAGCAGTACTTC. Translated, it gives CASSQPGTVTYEQYF.

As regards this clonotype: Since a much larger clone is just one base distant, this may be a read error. The CDR3 sequence is CASTSTGSSGMDEQFF. For the CDR3, the DNA is TGTGCCAGCACTTCGACCGGGTCTAGCGGGATGGATGAGCAGTTCTTC. The chain employs TRBV21-1 and TRBJ2-1; TRBD2, the D gene given by the table, was not confirmed from the DNA. TRBV21-1 is a pseudogene segment. The CDR3 covers 16 residues.

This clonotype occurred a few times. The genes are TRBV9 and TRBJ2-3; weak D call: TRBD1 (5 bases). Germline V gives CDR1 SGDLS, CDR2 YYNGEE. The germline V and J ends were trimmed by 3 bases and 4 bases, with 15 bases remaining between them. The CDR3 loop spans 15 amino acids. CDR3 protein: CASSALNGAADTQYF. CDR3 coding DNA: TGTGCCAGCAGCGCCCTAAATGGGGCCGCAGATACGCAGTATTTT.

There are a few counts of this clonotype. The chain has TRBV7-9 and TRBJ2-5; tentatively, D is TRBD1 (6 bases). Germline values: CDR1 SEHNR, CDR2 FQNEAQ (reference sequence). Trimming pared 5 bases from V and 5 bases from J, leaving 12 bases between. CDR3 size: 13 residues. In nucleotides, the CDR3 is TGTGCCAGCAGCCGGACAGTACTGGAGACCCAGTACTTC. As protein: CASSRTVLETQYF.

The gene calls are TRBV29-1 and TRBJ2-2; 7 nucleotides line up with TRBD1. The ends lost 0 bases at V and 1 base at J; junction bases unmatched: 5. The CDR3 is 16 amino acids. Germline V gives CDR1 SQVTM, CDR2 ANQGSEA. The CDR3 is CSVEDRAGGNTGELFF. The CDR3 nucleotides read TGCAGCGTTGAAGATCGGGCAGGGGGGAACACCGGGGAGCTGTTTTTT.

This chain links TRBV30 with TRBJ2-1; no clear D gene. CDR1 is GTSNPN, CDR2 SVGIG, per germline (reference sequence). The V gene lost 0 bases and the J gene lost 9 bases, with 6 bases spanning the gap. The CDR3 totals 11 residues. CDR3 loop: CAWSVPLEQFF. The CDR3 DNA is TGTGCCTGGAGTGTACCCCTTGAGCAGTTCTTC. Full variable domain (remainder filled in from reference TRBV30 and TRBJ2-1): SQTIHQWPATLVQPVGSPLSLECTVEGTSNPNLYWYRQAAGRGLQLLFYSVGIGQISSEVPQNLSASRPQDRQFILSSKKLLLSDSGFYLCAWSVPLEQFFGPGTRLTVL.

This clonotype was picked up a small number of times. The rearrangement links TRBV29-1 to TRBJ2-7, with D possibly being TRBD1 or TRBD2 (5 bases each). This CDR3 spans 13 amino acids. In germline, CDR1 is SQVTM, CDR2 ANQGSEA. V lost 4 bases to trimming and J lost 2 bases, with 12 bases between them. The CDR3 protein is CSVVGRDPYEQYF. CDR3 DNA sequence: TGCAGCGTTGTTGGCAGGGACCCCTACGAGCAGTACTTC.

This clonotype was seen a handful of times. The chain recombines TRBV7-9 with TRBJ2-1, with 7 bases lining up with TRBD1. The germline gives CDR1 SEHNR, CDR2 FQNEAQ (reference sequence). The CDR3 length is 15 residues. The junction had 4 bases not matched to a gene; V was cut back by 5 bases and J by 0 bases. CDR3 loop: CASSTDRVSYNEQFF. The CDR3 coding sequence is TGTGCCAGCAGCACTGACAGGGTCTCCTACAATGAGCAGTTCTTC.

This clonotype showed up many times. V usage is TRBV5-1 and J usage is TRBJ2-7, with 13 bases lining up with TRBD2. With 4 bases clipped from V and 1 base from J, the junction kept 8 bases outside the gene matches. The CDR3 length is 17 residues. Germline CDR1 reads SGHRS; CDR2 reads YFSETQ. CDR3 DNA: TGCGCCAGCAGCACGGGACTAGCGGGATTATTTTCCTACGAGCAGTACTTC. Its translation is CASSTGLAGLFSYEQYF.

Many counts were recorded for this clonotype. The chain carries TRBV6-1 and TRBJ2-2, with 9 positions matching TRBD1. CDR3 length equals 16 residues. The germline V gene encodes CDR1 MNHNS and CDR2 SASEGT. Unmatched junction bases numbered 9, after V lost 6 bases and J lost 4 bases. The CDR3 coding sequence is TGTGCCAGCAGGAAAACGACAGGGGGAATCACCGGGGAGCTGTTTTTT. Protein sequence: CASRKTTGGITGELFF.

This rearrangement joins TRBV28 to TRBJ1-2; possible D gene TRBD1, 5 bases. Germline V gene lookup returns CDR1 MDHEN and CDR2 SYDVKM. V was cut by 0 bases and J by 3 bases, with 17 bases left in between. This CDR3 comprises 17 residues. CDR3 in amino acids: CASSLWWAGHKDYGYTF. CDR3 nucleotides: TGTGCCAGCAGTTTATGGTGGGCAGGGCACAAGGACTATGGCTACACCTTC.

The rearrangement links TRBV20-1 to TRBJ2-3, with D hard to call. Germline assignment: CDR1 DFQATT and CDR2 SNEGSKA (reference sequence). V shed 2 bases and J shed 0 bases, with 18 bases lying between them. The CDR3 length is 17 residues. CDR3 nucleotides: TGCAGTGCTAGAAGTGGGAATGCGGTCCCTAGCACAGATACGCAGTATTTT. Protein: CSARSGNAVPSTDTQYF.

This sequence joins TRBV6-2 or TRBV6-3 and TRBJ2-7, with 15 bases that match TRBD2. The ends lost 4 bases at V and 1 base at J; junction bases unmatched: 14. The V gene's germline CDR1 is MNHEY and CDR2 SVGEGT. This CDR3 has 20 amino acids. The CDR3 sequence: CASSWTTGLAGGPRSYEQYF. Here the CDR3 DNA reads TGTGCCAGCAGTTGGACGACGGGACTAGCGGGAGGCCCCCGATCCTACGAGCAGTACTTC.

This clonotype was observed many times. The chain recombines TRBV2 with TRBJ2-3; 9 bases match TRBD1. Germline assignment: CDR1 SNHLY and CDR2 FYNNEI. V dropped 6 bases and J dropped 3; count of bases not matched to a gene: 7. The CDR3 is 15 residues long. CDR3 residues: CASRDTGQGTDTQYF. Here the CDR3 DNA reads TGTGCCAGCAGAGATACTGGACAGGGGACAGATACGCAGTATTTT.

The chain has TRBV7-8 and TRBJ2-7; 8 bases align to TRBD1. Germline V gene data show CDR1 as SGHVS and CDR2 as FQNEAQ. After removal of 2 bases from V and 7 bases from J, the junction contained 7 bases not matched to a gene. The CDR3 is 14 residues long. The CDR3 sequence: CASSLLTGGREQYF. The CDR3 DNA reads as TGTGCCAGCAGCTTATTAACAGGGGGAAGGGAGCAGTACTTC.